This T cell receptor beta chain is drawn from a study of beta chain features in type 1 diabetes. Investigators reverse transcribed all isolated RNA, so they sequenced expressed TCRB transcripts. Naive, central memory and regulatory T cell samples came to a mean of roughly 4 million reads. The repertoire was sequenced with immunoSEQ multiplex PCR; TCRdb's copy has only in-frame clones and lacks some. The data hold 430,000 or so clones, with 10% to 12% observed a single time. The CDR3 is made up of 15 amino acids. Germline V gives CDR1 KGHSH, CDR2 LQKENI. V was cut by 3 bases and J by 3 bases, with 9 bases left in between. Regarding the study as a whole: Type 1 diabetes patients had moderately but significantly shorter TCRB CDR3s in all four CD4+ subsets.

As concerns this clone: Antigen: not known.

The authors sorted CD4+ naive, central memory, regulatory and stem cell-like memory cells via CD45RO/CCR7/CD25/CD127/CD95/CD27. Post-sort purity exceeded 95% for all sorted populations. The source material was naive CD4+ T cells from blood. The TCR originated in a woman aged 18-30 years in good health. The V gene is TRBV18, the J gene TRBJ2-6, with D perhaps matching TRBD1 or TRBD2 (5 bases each). In nucleotides, the CDR3 is TGTGCCAGCTCACCGGGGACGGTTGGGGCCAACGTCCTGACTTTC. Amino acids: CASSPGTVGANVLTF.